This T cell receptor (beta chain) appears in the sequencing data of a study of shared clonotypes between healthy human individuals. For this clone: Its antigen is currently unknown.

Study-wide results and caveats: For sorted subsets, rarefaction showed incomplete sequencing despite large depth. The small donor group covered limited genetic and exposure diversity.

Study donors comprised healthy, HIV-negative adults devoid of recent acute infection or vaccination. CDR3 length equals 14 residues. Trimming cost V 3 bases and J 2 bases, with 12 bases left between them. Germline V CDR1 and CDR2: SGHRS, YFSETQ. It was at deep level that the assay was run. Generated by immunoSEQ multiplex PCR, the TCRdb table keeps only in-frame clones and is missing some. The profile shows more than 2 million clones, 85% to 95% of them singletons. This TCR came from a man aged 18 to 30 in good health. The material sequenced was naive CD4+ T cells sorted from blood. As to subset: CD45RA+ positively selected. The chain recombines TRBV5-1 with TRBJ2-7; D possibly corresponds to TRBD1 (6 bases). The CDR3 loop is CASSSVQGTYEQYF. The CDR3 nucleotides read TGCGCCAGCAGCTCTGTACAGGGAACCTACGAGCAGTACTTC.